This note documents a single TCR beta chain sequence. Its antigen is undetermined. The record originates from a study of cytotoxic CD8 clonotypes in ibrutinib-treated CLL. Findings and limits, study-wide: In sustained-remission versus progressing patients, sampling times differed. Clonality measured at baseline exceeded age-matched healthy donors, tracking circulating CD8+ T-cell counts.

V gave up 3 bases and J gave up 8 bases; unmatched junction bases: 1. The CDR3 totals 14 residues. The germline V gene has CDR1 SGHTA and CDR2 FQGNSA. Genomic DNA (about 2 micrograms) was obtained from cryopreserved PBMCs for construction of TCR beta libraries. Deep sequencing aimed at 1 in 200,000 to 1 in 1 million T cells' resolution. Clones were read by immunoSEQ multiplex PCR, and TCRdb kept only the in-frame ones, dropping some. The sample contains about 300,000 clones, 60% to 80% of which appear only once. The source is a human donor with chronic lymphocytic leukemia. V usage is TRBV7-2 and J usage is TRBJ1-6; 10 bases align to TRBD1. The source was PBMCs, collected at disease progression, from a patient treated with ibrutinib. The CDR3 sequence is CASSFGTGDSPLHF. CDR3 DNA sequence: TGTGCCAGCAGCTTCGGGACAGGGGATTCACCCCTCCACTTT.